The 19 T cell receptor beta chains below were found in one sample sequenced in a study of T cell responses to AZD1222 COVID-19 vaccine. Libraries were prepared by immunoSEQ multiplex PCR; TCRdb keeps only in-frame clonotypes and omits some of them. Here the sample spans about 59,000 clones, roughly 87% being singletons. This specimen consisted of peripheral blood, obtained 28 days after the second AZD1222 dose. These receptors all come from an adult who received the AZD1222 COVID-19 vaccine.

V is TRBV6-5 and J is TRBJ2-7; 9 nucleotides align to TRBD1. The CDR3 sequence is 15 residues long. CDR1 and CDR2 (germline): MNHEY, SVGAGI. The V and J ends lost 2 bases and 6 bases, in that order; junction bases with no gene match: 8. DNA of the CDR3: TGTGCCAGCAGTTACGTTCCCGGGACAGGGAGCGAGCAGTACTTC. Translated, it gives CASSYVPGTGSEQYF.

The genes are TRBV5-1 and TRBJ2-1; unclear D gene. Germline-derived CDR1 and CDR2 are SGHRS and YFSETQ. The ends were cut back, 3 bases at V and 4 bases at J, with 11 bases in the middle. The CDR3 runs 14 residues. DNA for the CDR3: TGCGCCAGCAGCTCCGAATCGGGTTACAATGAGCAGTTCTTC. Protein product: CASSSESGYNEQFF.

The V gene is TRBV11-3, the J gene TRBJ2-2; 7 bases match TRBD1. CDR1 and CDR2 from the germline V gene are SGHNT and YENEEA. This CDR3 is 16 amino acids long. V dropped 5 bases and J dropped 3; count of bases not matched to a gene: 9. The CDR3 reads CASSPRQGMDTGELFF. The DNA of the CDR3 is TGTGCCAGCAGCCCCAGACAGGGCATGGACACCGGGGAGCTGTTTTTT. The full variable domain, its missing parts supplied by reference TRBV11-3 and TRBJ2-2, is EAGVVQSPRYKIIEKKQPVAFWCNPISGHNTLYWYLQNLGQGPELLIRYENEEAVDDSQLPKDRFSAERLKGVDSTLKIQPAELGDSAVYLCASSPRQGMDTGELFFGEGSRLTVL.

The chain links TRBV27 to TRBJ1-1, with 8 bases lining up with TRBD1. V gave up 5 bases and J gave up 5 bases; unmatched junction bases: 7. The V gene's germline CDR1 is MNHEY and CDR2 SMNVEV (reference sequence). This CDR3 is 14 amino acids long. The CDR3 DNA follows: TGTGCCAGCAGTGCGCAGGGGGCTATGACTGAAGCTTTCTTT. Translation: CASSAQGAMTEAFF.

The V call is TRBV28, the J call TRBJ1-6; 7 nucleotides match TRBD1. Per the germline V gene, CDR1 is MDHEN and CDR2 is SYDVKM. CDR3 length: 14 residues. V lost 6 bases to trimming and J lost 8 bases; unmatched junction nucleotides: 7. The CDR3 bases are TGTGCCAGCAGGCGACGGGACAGAGATTCACCCCTCCACTTT. It specifies CASRRRDRDSPLHF.

This clone was seen more than once but under ten times. The V gene is TRBV24-1, the J gene TRBJ2-5; TRBD1 matches at 8 bases. Germline CDR1 KGHDR, CDR2 SFDVKD. This CDR3 comprises 15 residues. Trimming took 4 bases from V and 4 from J; bases not matched to a gene: 7. The CDR3: CATSEPRGRRETQYF. The DNA for the CDR3 is TGTGCCACCAGTGAGCCCAGGGGGCGCAGAGAGACCCAGTACTTC.

The rearrangement uses TRBV5-1 and TRBJ2-1; 12 bases are shared with TRBD2. Germline CDR1 reads SGHRS; CDR2 reads YFSETQ. Trimming took 7 bases from V and 7 from J; bases not matched to a gene: 9. The length of the CDR3 is 15 residues. CDR3 residues: CASSASGRAENEQFF. CDR3 nucleotide sequence: TGCGCCAGCTCAGCTAGCGGGAGGGCCGAGAATGAGCAGTTCTTC. The variable domain in full, completed from reference TRBV5-1 and TRBJ2-1, reads KAGVTQTPRYLIKTRGQQVTLSCSPISGHRSVSWYQQTPGQGLQFLFEYFSETQRNKGNFPGRFSGRQFSNSRSEMNVSTLELGDSALYLCASSASGRAENEQFFGPGTRLTVL.

The chain has TRBV6-6 and TRBJ2-7; D not resolved. The CDR3 runs 13 residues. Per the germline V gene, CDR1 is MNHNY and CDR2 is SVGAGI (reference sequence). The V end was cut by 7 bases, the J end by 1 base, with 11 bases between. As DNA, the CDR3 is TGTGCCAGCACTCCGAGATGGTCCTACGAGCAGTACTTC. It translates to CASTPRWSYEQYF.

The rearrangement uses TRBV4-2 and TRBJ2-3, with D possibly TRBD2 on 5 matching bases. The CDR3 runs to 16 residues. Per germline, CDR1 LGHNA and CDR2 YNFKEQ. Trimming took 0 bases from V and 5 from J, leaving 15 bases between them. This chain's CDR3 is CASSQDSSSHGDTQYF. CDR3 DNA: TGTGCCAGCAGCCAAGATTCGTCTAGCCACGGAGATACGCAGTATTTT.

V and J are TRBV5-4 and TRBJ1-3; 7 bases are shared with TRBD1. V gave up 3 bases and J gave up 2 bases; unmatched junction bases: 2. The CDR3 spans 14 residues. Germline V gives CDR1 SGHNT, CDR2 YYREEE (reference sequence). The CDR3 nucleotides are TGTGCCAGCAGCTCAGGGGGTACTGGAAACACCATATATTTT. Encoded protein: CASSSGGTGNTIYF.

The V gene is TRBV10-2, the J gene TRBJ2-7; 8 bases fit TRBD2. Germline CDR1 is WSHSY and CDR2 is SAAADI. The CDR3 covers 17 residues. V was pared by 2 bases and J by 3 bases, with 12 bases of the junction left unmatched. The CDR3 DNA follows: TGCGCCAGCAGTGAGAGGGCGGGTAGCGGGAATATCTACGAGCAGTACTTC. Translated: CASSERAGSGNIYEQYF.

The V call is TRBV6-5, the J call TRBJ2-7; perhaps TRBD1 as D (5 bases). Trimming removed 4 bases at V and 5 bases at J, with 9 bases between. The CDR3 is made up of 12 amino acids. Germline V gene sequence: CDR1 MNHEY, CDR2 SVGAGI. CDR3 amino acids: CASSSPGHEQYF. The DNA of the CDR3 is TGTGCCAGCAGTTCCCCAGGGCACGAGCAGTACTTC.

This CDR3 is CASSPIGADTQYF. Written as DNA, the CDR3 is TGTGCCAGCAGCCCTATAGGGGCAGATACGCAGTATTTT. The chain joins TRBV12-3 or TRBV12-4 to TRBJ2-3, with D possibly being TRBD1 (5 bases). Trimming cost V 6 bases and J 4 bases, with 11 bases left between them. The CDR3 totals 13 residues.

The chain uses TRBV5-1 and TRBJ1-1; no clear D gene. Per the germline V gene, CDR1 is SGHRS and CDR2 is YFSETQ. Trimming left V 3 bases short and J 5 bases short, with 17 bases between. CDR3 length equals 15 residues. The chain's CDR3 is CASSSPEGGKTEAFF. Written as DNA, the CDR3 is TGCGCCAGCAGCTCCCCGGAAGGAGGGAAAACTGAAGCTTTCTTT.

This clone has just one count. The gene calls are TRBV6-5 and TRBJ1-2, with D possibly matching TRBD1 (6 bases). CDR3 size: 13 residues. Germline loops: CDR1 MNHEY, CDR2 SVGAGI. V dropped 4 bases and J dropped 4 bases, with 10 bases sitting between them. This CDR3 reads CASSSQGTYGYTF. The CDR3 nucleotides are TGTGCCAGCAGTTCGCAGGGGACCTATGGCTACACCTTC.

The chain couples TRBV6-1 to TRBJ2-7, with D hard to call. Trimming removed 3 bases at V and 0 bases at J, with 3 bases between. Germline V gene data show CDR1 as MNHNS and CDR2 as SASEGT. The length of the CDR3 is 12 residues. CDR3 nucleotides: TGTGCCAGCAGTGACAGCTCCTACGAGCAGTACTTC. Protein product: CASSDSSYEQYF.

To note about this clone: The junction shows a germline mismatch at one end, possibly a read error. The chain employs TRBV14 and TRBJ1-2; perhaps TRBD1 as D (6 bases). The germline V gene encodes CDR1 SGHDN and CDR2 FVKESK. The CDR3 spans 11 residues. CDR3 sequence (DNA): TGTGCCAGCAGCCCAGCGGGGACAAGGAGTTTC. This encodes CASSPAGTRSF.

A single count supports this clone. The V call is TRBV5-4, the J call TRBJ1-1; possible D gene TRBD1, 5 bases. The germline V and J ends were trimmed by 4 bases and 5 bases, with 15 bases remaining between them. The CDR3 is 14 residues long. From germline, CDR1 is SGHNT and CDR2 YYREEE (reference sequence). This CDR3 is CASSPAQGWTEAFF. The CDR3, as DNA: TGTGCCAGCAGCCCAGCCCAGGGTTGGACTGAAGCTTTCTTT.

This chain connects TRBV10-2 to TRBJ2-2; tentatively, D is TRBD1 or TRBD2 (5 bases each). The V end was cut by 4 bases, the J end by 3 bases, with 18 bases between. The CDR3 totals 17 residues. Germline V CDR1 and CDR2: WSHSY, SAAADI. The CDR3 is CASSGVRGPGYTGELFF. The CDR3 DNA reads TGCGCCAGCAGTGGAGTTCGGGGCCCGGGCTACACCGGGGAGCTGTTTTTT.